One sample yielded the 17 T cell receptor beta chains listed below, sequenced in a study of tumor and adjacent non-tumor tissue in lung cancer. RNA was extracted from bulk tissue without any cell sorting. A modified ARM-PCR protocol with three rounds of nested PCR amplified TCRbeta. MiXCR, applied by TCRdb to the multiplex PCR reads, yields one record per CDR3 protein. The sample lists some 120,000 distinct CDR3 sequences, about 66% occurring once. The sample comprised lung tumor tissue. The receptors stem from a man aged 25 to 40 with non-small cell lung cancer.

Turning to this clonotype: A much larger clone differs by one base, so this may be a read error. The chain uses TRBV12-3 or TRBV12-4 and TRBJ1-4, with TRBD1 identical over 9 bases. The CDR3 runs 14 residues. For the CDR3, the DNA is TGTGCCAGCAGTCGACAGGGGGGTTATGAAAAAATGTTTTTT. It yields the protein CASSRQGGYEKMFF.

DNA of the CDR3: TGTGCCAGCCAAGACAGGGTCTCCTACGAGCAGTACTTC. It encodes CASQDRVSYEQYF. The chain uses TRBV7-9 and TRBJ2-7, with 7 positions matching TRBD1. Germline CDR1 reads SEHNR; CDR2 reads FQNEAQ (reference sequence). The V segment lost 8 bases and the J segment 0 bases; nucleotides outside the gene matches: 4. The CDR3 sequence is 13 residues long.

This clonotype appeared a single time. This may be a read error: a much more frequent sequence differs by one nucleotide. V and J are TRBV20-1 and TRBJ2-3; 9 bases match TRBD2. The CDR3 consists of 13 residues. CDR1 and CDR2 (germline): DFQATT, SNEGSKA (reference sequence). The CDR3 spells CGARSGSADTQYF. CDR3 DNA sequence: TGCGGTGCCCGTAGCGGGAGCGCAGATACGCAGTATTTT.

In its sample, this clonotype is medium-sized (0.01 to 0.1%). The chain uses TRBV6-5 and TRBJ2-5; 7 nucleotides align to TRBD1. Looked up from germline, CDR1 is MNHEY and CDR2 is SVGAGI. This CDR3 is 15 amino acids long. J gave up 7 bases and V 5 bases, and 13 bases lay outside the gene matches. The CDR3 loop is CASSPWTGQERTQYF. CDR3 nucleotide sequence: TGTGCCAGCAGTCCCTGGACAGGACAAGAGAGGACCCAGTACTTC.

A note on this clonotype: A single base separates this from a much larger clone, so it may be a read error. V gene TRBV20-1 combines with J gene TRBJ2-7, with 8 bases identical to TRBD2. The CDR3 totals 13 residues. CDR1 is DFQATT, CDR2 SNEGSKA, per germline (reference sequence). The CDR3, as DNA: TGCAATGCTGGTAGTCTAGCGGGTCGGGAGCAGTACTTC. Protein: CNAGSLAGREQYF.

This clonotype showed up just once. Because the CDR3 is missing its conserved closing phenylalanine or tryptophan, this is likely a read error. The rearrangement uses TRBV6-5 and TRBJ1-6, with a tentative D call TRBD1 (6 bases). Germline values: CDR1 MNHEY, CDR2 SVGAGI. The CDR3 spans 17 residues. CDR3 sequence reads: CASSTTGSGSYNSLLHL. In DNA, the CDR3 is TGTGCTAGCAGCACTACAGGGAGTGGCTCCTATAATTCACTCCTCCACCTT.

Worth noting for this clonotype: A much bigger clone sits one base away, suggesting this may be a read error. The chain uses TRBV6-5 and TRBJ2-3, with 8 positions matching TRBD2. The CDR3 runs to 15 residues. The V gene's germline CDR1 is MNHEY and CDR2 SVGAGI. V was clipped by 6 bases and J by 3 bases; unmatched bases: 8. The DNA for the CDR3 is TGTGCCAGCAGGATATCGGGAGGGCTGACAGATACGCAGTATTTT. Translation: CASRISGGLTDTQYF.

This clonotype was found many times. The chain employs TRBV12-3 or TRBV12-4 and TRBJ1-1, with D unresolved. Trimming took 3 bases from V and 8 from J, leaving 13 bases between them. The CDR3 has 13 amino acids. CDR3 DNA: TGTGCCAGCAGTTTCGGATCTAGCAGCGAAGCTTTCTTT. Protein: CASSFGSSSEAFF.

CDR3 sequence: CASSITGRVTDTQYF. The CDR3 DNA reads as TGCGCCAGCAGCATAACAGGAAGGGTCACAGATACGCAGTATTTT. This chain joins TRBV23-1 and TRBJ2-3, with D tentatively TRBD1 (5 bases). TRBV23-1 is reported as an ORF; its role is uncertain. This CDR3 has 15 residues. The V and J ends lost 6 bases and 2 bases respectively, with 15 bases between them.

With regard to this clonotype: A much larger clone differs from this one at a single base, so this may be a read error. The chain joins TRBV12-3 or TRBV12-4 to TRBJ2-7; D not resolved. The CDR3 spans 14 residues. The V and J ends lost 9 bases and 6 bases respectively, with 21 bases between them. CDR3 loop: CASAPISRRVEQYF. The DNA of the CDR3 is TGTGCCAGTGCCCCGATTAGCAGGAGAGTCGAGCAGTACTTC.

About this clonotype: This may come from a read error, since a much larger clone is one base off. This rearrangement joins TRBV20-1 to TRBJ1-1; a weak D match, TRBD1 (6 bases). The CDR3 is made up of 15 amino acids. The germline V and J ends were trimmed by 0 bases and 4 bases, with 15 bases remaining between them. Germline CDR1 and CDR2: DFQATT and SNEGSKA (reference sequence). CDR3 amino acids: CSARERGGGITEAFF. DNA for the CDR3: TGCAGTGCTAGAGAGAGGGGGGGCGGGATCACTGAAGCTTTCTTT.

In regard to this clonotype: One end of the junction is discordant with germline, which a read error may explain. V is TRBV29-1 and J is TRBJ2-7; 8 bases are a match to TRBD2. The CDR3 has 13 residues. Germline CDR1 is SQVTM and CDR2 is ANQGSEA. This CDR3 reads CSAEGTSLLEQYF. CDR3 DNA: TGTAGCGCTGAAGGGACTAGTCTTCTCGAGCAGTACTTC.

V is TRBV6-5 and J is TRBJ2-3, with D perhaps TRBD2 (7 bases). Deletions cut 6 bases from V and 2 bases from J, with 15 bases between. Germline assignment: CDR1 MNHEY and CDR2 SVGAGI. The CDR3 covers 15 residues. The CDR3 bases are TGTGCCAGCAGCCCCCCCGGGGGGCACACAGATACGCAGTATTTT. Translation gives CASSPPGGHTDTQYF.

On this clonotype: A clone one base away is much larger, so this may be a read error. The rearrangement uses TRBV20-1 and TRBJ1-1; 9 nucleotides match TRBD1. V shed 5 bases and J 7 bases; nucleotides not matched to a gene: 8. CDR1 is DFQATT, CDR2 SNEGSKA, per germline (reference sequence). The CDR3 is 13 amino acids. The CDR3 DNA reads as TGCAGTGCTCGGGAACAGGGGGCGTTTGAAGCTTTCTTT. It encodes CSAREQGAFEAFF.

In regard to this clonotype: Here the CDR3 omits its conserved ending phenylalanine or tryptophan, so a read error is the likely source. V and J are TRBV25-1 and TRBJ2-5, with TRBD2 identical over 10 bases. The CDR3 has 15 amino acids. Germline V gene lookup returns CDR1 MGHDK and CDR2 SYGVNS. CDR3 in DNA: TGTGCCAGCAGTGAACTTGGCACTAGCGGGGAGATCCAGTACATC. It encodes CASSELGTSGEIQYI.

The rearrangement joins TRBV12-3 or TRBV12-4 to TRBJ2-2, with 7 bases identical to TRBD1. After removal of 3 bases from V and 7 bases from J, the junction contained 11 bases not matched to a gene. The CDR3 loop spans 16 amino acids. The chain's CDR3 is CASSLTGLGVLGELFF. The CDR3 DNA follows: TGTGCCAGCAGTTTGACAGGGTTGGGAGTACTCGGGGAGCTGTTTTTT.

This clonotype was detected ten times or more. The chain joins TRBV11-3 to TRBJ1-2; 7 bases map to TRBD1. Per the germline V gene, CDR1 is SGHNT and CDR2 is YENEEA. J was trimmed by 8 bases and V by 5 bases; bases with no gene match: 11. The CDR3 totals 14 residues. The CDR3 DNA is TGTGCCAGCAGCCTCAGACAGGGTTTGATGGGCTACACCTTC. Translated, it gives CASSLRQGLMGYTF. Complete variable domain (other parts from reference TRBV11-3 and TRBJ1-2): EAGVVQSPRYKIIEKKQPVAFWCNPISGHNTLYWYLQNLGQGPELLIRYENEEAVDDSQLPKDRFSAERLKGVDSTLKIQPAELGDSAVYLCASSLRQGLMGYTFGSGTRLTVV.